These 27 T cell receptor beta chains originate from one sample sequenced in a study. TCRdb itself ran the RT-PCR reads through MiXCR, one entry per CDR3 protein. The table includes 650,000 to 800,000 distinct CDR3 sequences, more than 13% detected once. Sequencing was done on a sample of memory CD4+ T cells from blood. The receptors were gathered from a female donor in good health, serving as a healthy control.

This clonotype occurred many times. The CDR3 DNA follows: TGTGCCGCGGGGGGGGCGACAGGAGCTAACTATGGCTACACCTTC. It specifies CAAGGATGANYGYTF. The gene calls are TRBV10-3 and TRBJ1-2, with D perhaps matching TRBD1 (6 bases). The germline V gene has CDR1 ENHRY and CDR2 SYGVKD. CDR3 length: 15 residues. The V and J ends lost 11 bases and 0 bases respectively, with 19 bases between them.

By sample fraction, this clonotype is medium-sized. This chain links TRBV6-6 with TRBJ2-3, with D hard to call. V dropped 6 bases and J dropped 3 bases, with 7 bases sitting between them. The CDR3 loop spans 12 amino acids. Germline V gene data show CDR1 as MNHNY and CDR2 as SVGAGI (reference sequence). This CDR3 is CASRTATDTQYF. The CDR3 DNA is TGTGCCAGCAGAACAGCGACAGATACGCAGTATTTT.

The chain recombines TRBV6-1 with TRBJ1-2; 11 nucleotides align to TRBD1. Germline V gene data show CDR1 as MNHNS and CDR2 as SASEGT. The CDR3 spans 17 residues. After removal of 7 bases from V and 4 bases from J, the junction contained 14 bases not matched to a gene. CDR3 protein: CASMITSGQGAFYGYTF. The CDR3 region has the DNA TGTGCCAGCATGATAACCTCAGGACAGGGGGCTTTCTATGGCTACACCTTC.

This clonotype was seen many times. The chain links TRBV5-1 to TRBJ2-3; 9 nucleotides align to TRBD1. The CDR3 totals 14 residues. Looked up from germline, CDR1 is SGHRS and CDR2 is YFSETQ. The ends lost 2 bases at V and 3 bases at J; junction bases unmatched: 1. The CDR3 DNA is TGCGCCAGCAGCTTCGGACAGGGGACAGATACGCAGTATTTT. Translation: CASSFGQGTDTQYF.

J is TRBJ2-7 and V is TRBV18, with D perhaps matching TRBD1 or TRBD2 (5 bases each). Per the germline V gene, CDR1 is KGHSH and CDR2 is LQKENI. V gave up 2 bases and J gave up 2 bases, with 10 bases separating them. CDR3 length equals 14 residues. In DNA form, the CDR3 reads TGTGCCAGCTCACCAGGGGCGGGCGCCTACGAGCAGTACTTC. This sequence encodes CASSPGAGAYEQYF.

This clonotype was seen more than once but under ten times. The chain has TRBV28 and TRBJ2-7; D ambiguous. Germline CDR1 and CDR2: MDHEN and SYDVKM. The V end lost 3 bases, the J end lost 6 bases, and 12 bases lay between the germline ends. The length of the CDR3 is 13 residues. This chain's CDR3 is CASSFDPAIEQYF. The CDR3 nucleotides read TGTGCCAGCAGTTTTGACCCAGCTATCGAGCAGTACTTC.

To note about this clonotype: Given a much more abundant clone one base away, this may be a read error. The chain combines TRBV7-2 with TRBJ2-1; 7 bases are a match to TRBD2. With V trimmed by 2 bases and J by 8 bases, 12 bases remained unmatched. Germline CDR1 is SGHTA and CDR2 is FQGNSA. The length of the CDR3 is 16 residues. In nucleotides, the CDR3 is TGTGCCAGCAGCTTACGGGGGGAGGGCCTATACGATGAGCAGTTCTTC. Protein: CASSLRGEGLYDEQFF. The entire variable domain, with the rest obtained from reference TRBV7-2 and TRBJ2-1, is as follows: GAGVSQSPSNKVTEKGKDVELRCDPISGHTALYWYRQSLGQGLEFLIYFQGNSAPDKSGLPSDRFSAERTGGSVSTLTIQRTQQEDSAVYLCASSLRGEGLYDEQFFGPGTRLTVL.

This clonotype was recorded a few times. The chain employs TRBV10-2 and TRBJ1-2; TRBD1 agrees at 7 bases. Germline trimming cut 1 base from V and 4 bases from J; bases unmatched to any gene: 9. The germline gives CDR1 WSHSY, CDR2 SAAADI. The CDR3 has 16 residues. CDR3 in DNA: TGCGCCAGCAGTGAGTTCCCCGGACAGGCGCTCTATGGCTACACCTTC. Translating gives CASSEFPGQALYGYTF.

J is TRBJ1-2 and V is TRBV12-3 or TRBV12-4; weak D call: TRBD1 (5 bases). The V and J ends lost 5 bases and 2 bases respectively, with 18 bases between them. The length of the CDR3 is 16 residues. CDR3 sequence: CASSPLRGRVNYGYTF. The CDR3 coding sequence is TGTGCCAGCAGTCCCCTTCGGGGACGGGTAAACTATGGCTACACCTTC.

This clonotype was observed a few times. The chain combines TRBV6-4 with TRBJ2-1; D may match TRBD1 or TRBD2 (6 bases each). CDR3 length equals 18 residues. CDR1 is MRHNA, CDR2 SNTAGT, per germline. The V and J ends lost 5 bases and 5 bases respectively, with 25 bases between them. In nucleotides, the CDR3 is TGTGCCAGCAGTCCTCAGGGGCTAGCCGCGGGGAGTGACAATGAGCAGTTCTTC. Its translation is CASSPQGLAAGSDNEQFF.

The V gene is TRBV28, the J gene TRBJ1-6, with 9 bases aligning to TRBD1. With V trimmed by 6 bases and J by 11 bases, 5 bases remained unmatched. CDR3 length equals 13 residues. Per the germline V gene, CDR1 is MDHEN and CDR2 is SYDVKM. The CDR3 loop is CASRAGTGPPLHF. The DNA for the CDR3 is TGTGCCAGCAGAGCCGGGACAGGGCCACCCCTCCACTTT.

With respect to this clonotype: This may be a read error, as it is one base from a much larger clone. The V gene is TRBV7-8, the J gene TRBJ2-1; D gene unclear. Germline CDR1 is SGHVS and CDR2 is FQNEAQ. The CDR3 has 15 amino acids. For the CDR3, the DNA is TGTGCCAGCAGCTTAGACAGAAACTCCTACAGTGAGCAGTTCTTC. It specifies CASSLDRNSYSEQFF.

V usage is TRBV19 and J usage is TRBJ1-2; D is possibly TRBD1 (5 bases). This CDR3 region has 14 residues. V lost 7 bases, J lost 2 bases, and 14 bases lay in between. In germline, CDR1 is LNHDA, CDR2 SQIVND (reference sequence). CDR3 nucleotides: TGTGCCAGTATTCTGACAGCGCGCAACTATGGCTACACCTTC. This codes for CASILTARNYGYTF.

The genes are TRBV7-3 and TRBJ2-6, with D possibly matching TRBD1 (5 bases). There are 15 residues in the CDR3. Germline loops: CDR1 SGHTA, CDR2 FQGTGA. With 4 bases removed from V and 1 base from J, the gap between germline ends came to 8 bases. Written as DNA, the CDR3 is TGTGCCAGCAGCTCTGACAGTTCTGGGGCCAACGTCCTGACTTTC. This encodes CASSSDSSGANVLTF.

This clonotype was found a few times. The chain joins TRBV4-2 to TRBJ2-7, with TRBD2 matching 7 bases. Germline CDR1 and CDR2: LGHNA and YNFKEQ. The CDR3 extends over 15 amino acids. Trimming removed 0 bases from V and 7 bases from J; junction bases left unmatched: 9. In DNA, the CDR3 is TGTGCCAGCAGCCAAGATAGGGCGGGAGAAAGGGAGCAGTACTTC. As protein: CASSQDRAGEREQYF.

For the CDR3, the DNA is TGTGCCAGCAGTCCCCGAGTCATGACTGAAGCTTTCTTT. Translated, it gives CASSPRVMTEAFF. The V gene is TRBV6-5, the J gene TRBJ1-1; D is undetermined. Germline CDR1 reads MNHEY; CDR2 reads SVGAGI. The CDR3 consists of 13 residues. V dropped 5 bases and J dropped 5 bases, with 12 bases sitting between them.

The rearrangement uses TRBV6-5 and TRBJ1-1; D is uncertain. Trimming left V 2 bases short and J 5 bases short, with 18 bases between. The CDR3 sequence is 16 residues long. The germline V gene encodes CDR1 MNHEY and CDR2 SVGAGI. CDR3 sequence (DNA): TGTGCCAGCAGTTACATAGTGACGTGGAGATATACTGAAGCTTTCTTT. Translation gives CASSYIVTWRYTEAFF.

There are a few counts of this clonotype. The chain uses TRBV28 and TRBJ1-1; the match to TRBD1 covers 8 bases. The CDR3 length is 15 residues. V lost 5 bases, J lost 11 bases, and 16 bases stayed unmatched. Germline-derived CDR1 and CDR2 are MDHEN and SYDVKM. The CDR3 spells CASSNPGTGHPGAFF. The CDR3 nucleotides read TGTGCCAGCAGTAACCCCGGGACAGGACACCCGGGGGCTTTCTTT. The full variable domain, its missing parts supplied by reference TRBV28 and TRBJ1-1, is DVKVTQSSRYLVKRTGEKVFLECVQDMDHENMFWYRQDPGLGLRLIYFSYDVKMKEKGDIPEGYSVSREKKERFSLILESASTNQTSMYLCASSNPGTGHPGAFFGQGTRLTVV.

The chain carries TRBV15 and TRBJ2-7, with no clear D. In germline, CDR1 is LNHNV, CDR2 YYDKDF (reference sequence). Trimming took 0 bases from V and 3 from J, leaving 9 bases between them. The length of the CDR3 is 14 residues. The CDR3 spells CATSREGFGYEQYF. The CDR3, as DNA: TGTGCCACCAGCAGAGAGGGTTTCGGCTACGAGCAGTACTTC.

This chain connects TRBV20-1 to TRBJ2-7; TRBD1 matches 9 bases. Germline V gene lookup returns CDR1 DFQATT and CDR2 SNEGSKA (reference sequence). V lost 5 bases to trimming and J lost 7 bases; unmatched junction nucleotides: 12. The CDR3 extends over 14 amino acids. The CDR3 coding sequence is TGCAGTGCTGTGGACAGGGGACCCTACAATGAGCAGTACTTC. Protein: CSAVDRGPYNEQYF.

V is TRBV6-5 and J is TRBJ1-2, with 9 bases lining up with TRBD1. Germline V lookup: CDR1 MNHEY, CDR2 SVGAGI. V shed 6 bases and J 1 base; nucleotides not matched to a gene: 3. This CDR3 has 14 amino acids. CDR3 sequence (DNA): TGTGCCAGCAGGGGGGACAGGGTTAACTATGGCTACACCTTC. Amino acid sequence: CASRGDRVNYGYTF.

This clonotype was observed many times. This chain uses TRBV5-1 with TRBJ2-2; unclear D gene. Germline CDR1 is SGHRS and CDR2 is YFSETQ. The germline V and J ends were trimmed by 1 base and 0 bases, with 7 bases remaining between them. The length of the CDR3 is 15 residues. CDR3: CASSLRQTNTGELFF. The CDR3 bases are TGCGCCAGCAGCTTGCGGCAGACGAACACCGGGGAGCTGTTTTTT.

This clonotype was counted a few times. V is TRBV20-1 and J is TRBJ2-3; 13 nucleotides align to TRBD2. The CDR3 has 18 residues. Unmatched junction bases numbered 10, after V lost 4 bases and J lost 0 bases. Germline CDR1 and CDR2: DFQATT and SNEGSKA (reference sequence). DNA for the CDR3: TGCAGTGCTACCCGATCGGGACTAGCGGGGCATAGCACAGATACGCAGTATTTT. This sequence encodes CSATRSGLAGHSTDTQYF.

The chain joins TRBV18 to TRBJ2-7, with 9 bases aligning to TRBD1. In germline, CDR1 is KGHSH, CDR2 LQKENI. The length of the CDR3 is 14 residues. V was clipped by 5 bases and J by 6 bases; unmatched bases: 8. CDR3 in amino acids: CASSAGTGIVEQYF. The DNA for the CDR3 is TGTGCCAGCTCAGCCGGGACAGGGATCGTCGAGCAGTACTTC. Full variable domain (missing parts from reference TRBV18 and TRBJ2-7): NAGVMQNPRHLVRRRGQEARLRCSPMKGHSHVYWYRQLPEEGLKFMVYLQKENIIDESGMPKERFSAEFPKEGPSILRIQQVVRGDSAAYFCASSAGTGIVEQYFGPGTRLTVT.

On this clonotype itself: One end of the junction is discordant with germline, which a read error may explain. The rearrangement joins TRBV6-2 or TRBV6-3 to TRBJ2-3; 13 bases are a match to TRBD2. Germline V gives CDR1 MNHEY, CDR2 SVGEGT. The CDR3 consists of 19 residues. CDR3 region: CASSYPTSGRASSTDTKYF. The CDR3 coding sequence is TGTGCCAGCAGTTACCCTACTAGCGGGAGGGCCTCCAGCACAGATACGAAGTATTTT.

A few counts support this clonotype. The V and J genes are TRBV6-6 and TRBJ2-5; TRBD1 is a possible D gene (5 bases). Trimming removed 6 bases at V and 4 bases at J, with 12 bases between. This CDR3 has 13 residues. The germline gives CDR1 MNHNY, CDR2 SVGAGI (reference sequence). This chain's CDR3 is CASSQQQGETQYF. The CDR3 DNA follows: TGTGCCAGCAGCCAACAGCAGGGAGAGACCCAGTACTTC.

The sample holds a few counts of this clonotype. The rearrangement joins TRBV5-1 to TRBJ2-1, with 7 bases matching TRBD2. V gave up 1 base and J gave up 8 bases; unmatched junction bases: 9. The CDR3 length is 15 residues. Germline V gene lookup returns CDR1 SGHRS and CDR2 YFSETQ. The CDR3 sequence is CASSLSGGGGDEQFF. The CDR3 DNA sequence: TGCGCCAGCAGCTTGTCGGGCGGGGGAGGCGATGAGCAGTTCTTC.